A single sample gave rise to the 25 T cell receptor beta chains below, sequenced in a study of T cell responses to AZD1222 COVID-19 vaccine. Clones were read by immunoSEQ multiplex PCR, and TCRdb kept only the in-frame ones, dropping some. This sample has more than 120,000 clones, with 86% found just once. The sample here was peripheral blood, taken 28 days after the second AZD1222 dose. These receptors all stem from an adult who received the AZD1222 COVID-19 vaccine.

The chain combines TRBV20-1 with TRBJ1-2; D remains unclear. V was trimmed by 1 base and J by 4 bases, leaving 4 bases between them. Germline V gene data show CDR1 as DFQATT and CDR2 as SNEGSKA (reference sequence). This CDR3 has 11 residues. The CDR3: CSARGSYGYTF. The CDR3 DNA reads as TGCAGTGCTAGAGGGTCCTATGGCTACACCTTC.

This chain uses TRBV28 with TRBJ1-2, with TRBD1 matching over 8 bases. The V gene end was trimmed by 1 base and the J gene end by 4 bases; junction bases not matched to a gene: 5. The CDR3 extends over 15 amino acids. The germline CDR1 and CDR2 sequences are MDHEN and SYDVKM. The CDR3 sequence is CASSLSGQASYGYTF. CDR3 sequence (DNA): TGTGCCAGCAGTTTATCGGGACAGGCTTCCTATGGCTACACCTTC.

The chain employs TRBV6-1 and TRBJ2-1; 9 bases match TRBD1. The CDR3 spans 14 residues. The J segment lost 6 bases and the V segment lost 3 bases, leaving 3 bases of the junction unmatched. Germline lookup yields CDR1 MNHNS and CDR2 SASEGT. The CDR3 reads CASSEWDRVNEQFF. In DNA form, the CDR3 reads TGTGCCAGCAGTGAGTGGGACAGGGTCAATGAGCAGTTCTTC.

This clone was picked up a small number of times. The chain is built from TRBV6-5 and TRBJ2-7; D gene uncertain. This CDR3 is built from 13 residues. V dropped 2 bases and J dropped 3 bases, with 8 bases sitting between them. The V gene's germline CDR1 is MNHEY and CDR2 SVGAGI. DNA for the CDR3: TGTGCCAGCAGTTACGGCCGTTTCTACGAGCAGTACTTC. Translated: CASSYGRFYEQYF.

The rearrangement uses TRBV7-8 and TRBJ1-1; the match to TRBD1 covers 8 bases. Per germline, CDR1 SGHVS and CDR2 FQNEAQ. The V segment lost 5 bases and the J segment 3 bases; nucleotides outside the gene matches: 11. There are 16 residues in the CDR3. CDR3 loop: CASSPKTGVGDTEAFF. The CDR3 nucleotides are TGTGCCAGCAGCCCAAAGACAGGGGTGGGGGACACTGAAGCTTTCTTT. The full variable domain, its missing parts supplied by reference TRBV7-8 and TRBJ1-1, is GAGVSQSPRYKVAKRGQDVALRCDPISGHVSLFWYQQALGQGPEFLTYFQNEAQLDKSGLPSDRFFAERPEGSVSTLKIQRTQQEDSAVYLCASSPKTGVGDTEAFFGQGTRLTVV.

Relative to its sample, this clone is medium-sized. The CDR3 protein is CASSYHEGSGELFF. For the CDR3, the DNA is TGTGCCAGCAGCTACCACGAAGGTTCCGGGGAGCTGTTTTTT. The V call is TRBV11-3, the J call TRBJ2-2; D gene ambiguous. Trimming pared 4 bases from V and 6 bases from J, leaving 12 bases between. This CDR3 contains 14 residues. Germline loops: CDR1 SGHNT, CDR2 YENEEA.

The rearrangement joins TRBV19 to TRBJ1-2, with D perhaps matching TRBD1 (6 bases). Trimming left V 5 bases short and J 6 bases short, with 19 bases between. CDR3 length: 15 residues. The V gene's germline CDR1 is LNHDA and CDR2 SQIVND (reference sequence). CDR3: CASSAWGYRVDGYTF. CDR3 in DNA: TGTGCCAGTAGTGCCTGGGGATACAGGGTTGATGGCTACACCTTC. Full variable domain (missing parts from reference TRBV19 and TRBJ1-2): DGGITQSPKYLFRKEGQNVTLSCEQNLNHDAMYWYRQDPGQGLRLIYYSQIVNDFQKGDIAEGYSVSREKKESFPLTVTSAQKNPTAFYLCASSAWGYRVDGYTFGSGTRLTVV.

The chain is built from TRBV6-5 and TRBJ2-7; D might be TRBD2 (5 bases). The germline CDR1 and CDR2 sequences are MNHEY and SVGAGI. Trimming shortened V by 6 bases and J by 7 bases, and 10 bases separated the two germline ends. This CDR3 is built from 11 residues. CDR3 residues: CASRDLGEQYF. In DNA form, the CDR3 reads TGTGCCAGCAGGGACTTGGGGGAGCAGTACTTC.

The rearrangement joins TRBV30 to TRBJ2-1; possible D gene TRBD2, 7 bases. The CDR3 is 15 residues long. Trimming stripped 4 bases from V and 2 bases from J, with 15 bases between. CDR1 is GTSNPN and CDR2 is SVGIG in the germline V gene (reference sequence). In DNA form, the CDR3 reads TGTGCCTGGACCCAAGGGGGGGGCCCCTACAATGAGCAGTTCTTC. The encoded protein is CAWTQGGGPYNEQFF.

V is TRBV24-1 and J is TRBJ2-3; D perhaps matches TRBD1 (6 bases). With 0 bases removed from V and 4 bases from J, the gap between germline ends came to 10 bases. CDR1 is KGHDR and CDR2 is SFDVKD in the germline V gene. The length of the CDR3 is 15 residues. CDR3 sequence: CATSDLGGAADTQYF. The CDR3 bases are TGTGCCACCAGTGATTTGGGGGGCGCGGCAGATACGCAGTATTTT.

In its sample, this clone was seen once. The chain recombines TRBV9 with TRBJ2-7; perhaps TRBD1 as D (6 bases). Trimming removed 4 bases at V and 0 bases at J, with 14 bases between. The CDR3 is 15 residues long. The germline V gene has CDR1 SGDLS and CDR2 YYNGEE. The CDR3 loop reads CASSPRQGLSYEQYF. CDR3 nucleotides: TGTGCCAGCAGCCCCCGGCAGGGGCTCTCCTACGAGCAGTACTTC.

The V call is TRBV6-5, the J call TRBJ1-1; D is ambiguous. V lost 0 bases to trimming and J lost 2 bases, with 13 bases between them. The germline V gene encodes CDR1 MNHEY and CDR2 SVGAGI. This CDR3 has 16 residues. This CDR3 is CASSYSVNSLNTEAFF. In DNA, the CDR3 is TGTGCCAGCAGTTACTCCGTAAACAGCCTTAACACTGAAGCTTTCTTT.

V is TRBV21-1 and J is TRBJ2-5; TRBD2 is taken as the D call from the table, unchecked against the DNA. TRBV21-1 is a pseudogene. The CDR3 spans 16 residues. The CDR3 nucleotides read TGTGCCAGCAGCAAAAAGGATAGCGGGGTCCAAGAGACCCAGTACTTC. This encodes CASSKKDSGVQETQYF.

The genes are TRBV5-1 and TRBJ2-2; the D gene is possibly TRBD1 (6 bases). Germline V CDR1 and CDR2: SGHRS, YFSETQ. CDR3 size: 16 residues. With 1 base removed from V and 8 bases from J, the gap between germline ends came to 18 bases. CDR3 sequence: CASSLQGYQILGELFF. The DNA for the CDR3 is TGCGCCAGCAGCTTGCAGGGGTACCAGATATTAGGGGAGCTGTTTTTT.

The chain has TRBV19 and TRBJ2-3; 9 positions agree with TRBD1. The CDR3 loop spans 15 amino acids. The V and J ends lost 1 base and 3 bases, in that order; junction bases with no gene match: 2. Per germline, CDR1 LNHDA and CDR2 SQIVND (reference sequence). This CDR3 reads CASSIGGTGTDTQYF. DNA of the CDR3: TGTGCCAGTAGTATAGGCGGGACAGGGACAGATACGCAGTATTTT.

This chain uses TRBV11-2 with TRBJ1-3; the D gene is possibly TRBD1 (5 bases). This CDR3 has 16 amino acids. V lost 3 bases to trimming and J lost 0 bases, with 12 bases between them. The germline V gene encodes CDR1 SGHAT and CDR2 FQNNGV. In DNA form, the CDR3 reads TGTGCCAGCAGCTTCGGGACGGGGAGCTCTGGAAACACCATATATTTT. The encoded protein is CASSFGTGSSGNTIYF.

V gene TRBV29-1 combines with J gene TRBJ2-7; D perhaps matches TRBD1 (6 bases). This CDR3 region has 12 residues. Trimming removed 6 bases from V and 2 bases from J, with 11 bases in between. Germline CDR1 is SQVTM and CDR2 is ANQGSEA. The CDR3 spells CSVVGTPYEQYF. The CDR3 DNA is TGCAGCGTCGTCGGGACACCCTACGAGCAGTACTTC.

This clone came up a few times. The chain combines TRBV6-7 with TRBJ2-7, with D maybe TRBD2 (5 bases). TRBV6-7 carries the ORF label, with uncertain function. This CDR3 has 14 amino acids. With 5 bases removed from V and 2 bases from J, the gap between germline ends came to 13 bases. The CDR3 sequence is CASSDTGVTYEQYF. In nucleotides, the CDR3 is TGTGCCAGCAGTGACACCGGGGTGACCTACGAGCAGTACTTC.

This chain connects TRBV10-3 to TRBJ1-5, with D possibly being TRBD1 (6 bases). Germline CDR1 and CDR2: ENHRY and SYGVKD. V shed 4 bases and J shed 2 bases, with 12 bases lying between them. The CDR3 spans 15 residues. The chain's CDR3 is CAISGRGGGNQPQHF. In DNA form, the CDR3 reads TGTGCCATCAGTGGCAGGGGAGGTGGCAATCAGCCCCAGCATTTT.

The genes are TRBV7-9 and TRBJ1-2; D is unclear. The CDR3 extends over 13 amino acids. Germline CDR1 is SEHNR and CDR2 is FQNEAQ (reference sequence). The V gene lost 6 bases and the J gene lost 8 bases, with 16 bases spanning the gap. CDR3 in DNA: TGTGCCAGCAGTCAATTAAGTGCGGGGGGCTACACCTTC. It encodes CASSQLSAGGYTF.

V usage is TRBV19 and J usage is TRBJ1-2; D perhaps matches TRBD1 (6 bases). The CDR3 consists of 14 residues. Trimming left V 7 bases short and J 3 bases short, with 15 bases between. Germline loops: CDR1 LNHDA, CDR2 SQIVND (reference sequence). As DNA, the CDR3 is TGTGCCAGTATAGGACAGCTGGGGGACTATGGCTACACCTTC. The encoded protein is CASIGQLGDYGYTF.

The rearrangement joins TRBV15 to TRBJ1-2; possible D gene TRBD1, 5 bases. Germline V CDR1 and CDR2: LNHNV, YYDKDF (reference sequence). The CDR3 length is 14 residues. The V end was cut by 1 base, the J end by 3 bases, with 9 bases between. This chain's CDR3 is CATSRGGAYYGYTF. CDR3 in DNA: TGTGCCACCAGCAGAGGCGGGGCATACTATGGCTACACCTTC.

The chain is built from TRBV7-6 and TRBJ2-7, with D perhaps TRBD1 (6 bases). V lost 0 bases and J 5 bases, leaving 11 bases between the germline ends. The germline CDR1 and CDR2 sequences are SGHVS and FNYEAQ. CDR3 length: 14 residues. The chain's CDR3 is CASSLAGQSHEQYF. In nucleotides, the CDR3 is TGTGCCAGCAGCTTAGCAGGACAGAGCCACGAGCAGTACTTC.

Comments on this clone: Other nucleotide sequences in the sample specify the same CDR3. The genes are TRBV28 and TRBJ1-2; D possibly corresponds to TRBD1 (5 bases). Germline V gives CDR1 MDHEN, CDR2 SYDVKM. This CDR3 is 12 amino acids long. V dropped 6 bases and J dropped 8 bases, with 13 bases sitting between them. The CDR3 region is CASSLRGYGYTF. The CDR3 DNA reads TGTGCCAGCAGCCTCCGGGGGTACGGCTACACCTTC.

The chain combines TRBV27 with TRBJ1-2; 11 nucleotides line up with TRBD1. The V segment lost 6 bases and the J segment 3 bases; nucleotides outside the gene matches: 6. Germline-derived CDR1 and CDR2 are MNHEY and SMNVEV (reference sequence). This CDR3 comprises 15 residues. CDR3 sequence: CASRAGTGGYYGYTF. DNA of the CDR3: TGTGCCAGCAGAGCCGGGACAGGGGGTTACTATGGCTACACCTTC.